This T cell receptor beta chain stems from a study of cytomegalovirus exposure and HLA in healthy donors. Study-level findings and limits: In the roughly 130 validation repertoires, a later analysis found that first-cohort TCR clusters tended to co-occur. Rare sequences made up most TCRs, while some public TCRs were found in many donors. In vitro checks showed that a few CMV-associated chains really do target CMV antigens.

As for this clone: What it recognizes is unknown.

TCRdb's copy holds only in-frame clones and misses some; the assay was immunoSEQ multiplex PCR. The sample records 150,000 to 200,000 clones, 86% being singletons. The sample consisted of PBMCs. The sequence was collected from a young woman in good health and CMV-seronegative.

CDR3 nucleotide sequence: TGTGCCAGCAGCCTCGAAAATCTAGCAGGCTACACCTTC. Its protein is CASSLENLAGYTF. The rearrangement links TRBV7-9 to TRBJ1-2; no reliable D call. Looked up from germline, CDR1 is SEHNR and CDR2 is FQNEAQ (reference sequence). The CDR3 loop spans 13 amino acids. V was shortened by 5 bases and J by 8 bases, with 15 bases between the two germline ends.